A single sample is the source of the 18 T cell receptor beta chains below, sequenced in a study of OX40 agonist ivuxolimab in advanced cancers. Using immunoSEQ multiplex PCR, the repertoire was profiled, and TCRdb retains in-frame clones only, with some absent. This table holds about 81,000 clones, under 90% found once. Sequenced material: CD4+ or CD8+ T cells sorted from blood, taken in a trial of the OX40 agonist ivuxolimab. All receptors derive from an adult with an advanced solid tumor such as melanoma, head and neck, liver or kidney cancer.

The CDR3: CATSSFGDRFRDTQYF. The CDR3 nucleotides read TGTGCCACCAGCAGCTTTGGCGATCGGTTTCGGGATACGCAGTATTTT. The genes are TRBV15 and TRBJ2-3; D remains ambiguous. The CDR3 has 16 residues. CDR1 and CDR2 from the germline V gene are LNHNV and YYDKDF (reference sequence). Deletions cut 3 bases from V and 6 bases from J, with 19 bases between.

This clone was seen a single time. The chain links TRBV18 to TRBJ2-1, with TRBD2 matching 10 bases. In germline, CDR1 is KGHSH, CDR2 LQKENI. V shed 4 bases, J shed 10 bases, and the junction held 13 bases outside the gene matches. The CDR3 is 16 amino acids. The CDR3 region has the DNA TGTGCCAGCTCACTAGGTTTAGGACTAGCGGCGCTGGAGCAGTTCTTC. Translating gives CASSLGLGLAALEQFF.

The chain carries TRBV28 and TRBJ1-2, with D unresolved. The CDR3 length is 14 residues. Germline CDR1 and CDR2: MDHEN and SYDVKM. The V gene lost 4 bases and the J gene lost 7 bases, with 16 bases spanning the gap. The CDR3 DNA follows: TGTGCCAGCAGTTCCCCGGCCCTGAGGGTTGGCTACACCTTC. This sequence encodes CASSSPALRVGYTF.

The V call is TRBV2, the J call TRBJ2-2; D may be TRBD1 (6 bases). V was clipped by 3 bases and J by 1 base, with 12 bases between them. The germline gives CDR1 SNHLY, CDR2 FYNNEI. This CDR3 spans 16 amino acids. CDR3 bases: TGTGCCAGCAGTGATGCCGGGACAAAGAACACCGGGGAGCTGTTTTTT. Its translation is CASSDAGTKNTGELFF.

The CDR3 here is CASTQDQETQYF. The CDR3 nucleotides are TGTGCCAGCACCCAGGACCAAGAGACCCAGTACTTC. This chain connects TRBV6-5 to TRBJ2-5, with unresolved D. V lost 7 bases to trimming and J lost 0 bases, with 6 bases between them. Germline assignment: CDR1 MNHEY and CDR2 SVGAGI. This CDR3 region has 12 residues.

The CDR3 bases are TGTGCCAGCTCACCACCGTCTAGCGGGGGTACCGGGGAGCTGTTTTTT. Amino acids: CASSPPSSGGTGELFF. The rearrangement uses TRBV18 and TRBJ2-2, with TRBD2 matching over 10 bases. After removal of 0 bases from V and 5 bases from J, the junction contained 3 bases not matched to a gene. From germline, CDR1 is KGHSH and CDR2 LQKENI. The length of the CDR3 is 16 residues.

This sequence joins TRBV18 and TRBJ1-2, with D perhaps TRBD1 (5 bases). This CDR3 has 16 amino acids. V was pared by 2 bases and J by 7 bases, with 20 bases between. The germline gives CDR1 KGHSH, CDR2 LQKENI. The CDR3 loop reads CASSPFLQGADGGYTF. As DNA, the CDR3 is TGTGCCAGCTCACCATTCCTCCAGGGAGCGGACGGTGGCTACACCTTC.

The V and J genes are TRBV30 and TRBJ1-2, with D possibly matching TRBD1 (5 bases). The CDR3 is 12 amino acids. CDR1 and CDR2 (germline): GTSNPN, SVGIG (reference sequence). V dropped 5 bases and J dropped 6 bases, with 13 bases sitting between them. This CDR3 is CAWQDGGDGYTF. In DNA form, the CDR3 reads TGTGCCTGGCAAGACGGGGGGGATGGCTACACCTTC. Together with reference TRBV30 and TRBJ1-2, the CDR3 gives the full variable domain: SQTIHQWPATLVQPVGSPLSLECTVEGTSNPNLYWYRQAAGRGLQLLFYSVGIGQISSEVPQNLSASRPQDRQFILSSKKLLLSDSGFYLCAWQDGGDGYTFGSGTRLTVV.

The chain is built from TRBV6-5 and TRBJ2-1; 14 bases are shared with TRBD2. V lost 5 bases, J lost 7 bases, and 4 bases stayed unmatched. CDR3 size: 15 residues. Germline loops: CDR1 MNHEY, CDR2 SVGAGI. The CDR3 region has the DNA TGTGCCAGCAGTCCGACTAGCGGGGGGGCAAATGAGCAGTTCTTC. Its protein product is CASSPTSGGANEQFF.

This clone was observed once. V and J are TRBV20-1 and TRBJ1-2; the D gene is possibly TRBD1 (6 bases). Germline-derived CDR1 and CDR2 are DFQATT and SNEGSKA (reference sequence). Trimming left V 3 bases short and J 7 bases short, with 9 bases between. The CDR3 consists of 11 residues. As DNA, the CDR3 is TGCAGTGCTAGCCACAGGGCTGGCTACACCTTC. Amino acids: CSASHRAGYTF.

The rearrangement uses TRBV28 and TRBJ1-4; D is possibly TRBD1 (5 bases). The CDR3 runs to 15 residues. Per the germline V gene, CDR1 is MDHEN and CDR2 is SYDVKM. The ends were cut back, 5 bases at V and 4 bases at J, with 14 bases in the middle. CDR3 DNA: TGTGCCAGCAGTCCATTGACAGAGCTTAATGAAAAACTGTTTTTT. This gives the protein CASSPLTELNEKLFF.

The CDR3 DNA is TGCGCCAGCAGCCAAGGACTAGCGGGAGAAGGGTTGTGGGGCACAGATACGCAGTATTTT. Translation: CASSQGLAGEGLWGTDTQYF. This chain connects TRBV4-1 to TRBJ2-3; 12 bases match TRBD2. The length of the CDR3 is 20 residues. CDR1 and CDR2 (germline): MGHRA, YSYEKL. V was clipped by 1 base and J by 1 base; unmatched bases: 12.

This chain joins TRBV7-6 and TRBJ2-1; D possibly corresponds to TRBD2 (5 bases). V was cut by 5 bases and J by 7 bases, with 18 bases left in between. Germline V gives CDR1 SGHVS, CDR2 FNYEAQ. This CDR3 spans 15 amino acids. CDR3 bases: TGTGCCAGCAGCGGCCGTATCGGCGGAGGTAATGAGCAGTTCTTC. Its translation: CASSGRIGGGNEQFF. Based on the CDR3 plus reference TRBV7-6 and TRBJ2-1, the full variable domain is GAGVSQSPRYKVTKRGQDVALRCDPISGHVSLYWYRQALGQGPEFLTYFNYEAQQDKSGLPNDRFSAERPEGSISTLTIQRTEQRDSAMYRCASSGRIGGGNEQFFGPGTRLTVL.

This clone has only a few counts. J is TRBJ1-3 and V is TRBV7-2; a weak D match, TRBD1 (6 bases). The CDR3 consists of 18 residues. CDR1 and CDR2 (germline): SGHTA, FQGNSA. The V end was cut by 5 bases, the J end by 0 bases, with 20 bases between. CDR3 nucleotides: TGTGCCAGCAGCATGGACAGTTTCCAGGGTCCCTCTGGAAACACCATATATTTT. Translated, it gives CASSMDSFQGPSGNTIYF. The full variable domain, completed using reference TRBV7-2 and TRBJ1-3, is GAGVSQSPSNKVTEKGKDVELRCDPISGHTALYWYRQSLGQGLEFLIYFQGNSAPDKSGLPSDRFSAERTGGSVSTLTIQRTQQEDSAVYLCASSMDSFQGPSGNTIYFGEGSWLTVV.

The CDR3 region has the DNA TGTGCCAGCAACCCATGGGGAGGTGATGAGCAGTTCTTC. Translation: CASNPWGGDEQFF. The chain uses TRBV5-4 and TRBJ2-1, with a weak D call TRBD2 (6 bases). CDR1 is SGHNT and CDR2 is YYREEE in the germline V gene (reference sequence). V lost 6 bases to trimming and J lost 8 bases, with 15 bases between them. This CDR3 has 13 amino acids.

DNA for the CDR3: TGTGCCAGCACTAGTACCCGGGGGCACATTCAGTACTTC. Translating gives CASTSTRGHIQYF. The chain recombines TRBV6-1 with TRBJ2-4; the D gene could be TRBD1 or TRBD2 (6 bases each). CDR3 length: 13 amino acids. CDR1 and CDR2 (germline): MNHNS, SASEGT. V was cut by 7 bases and J by 8 bases, with 15 bases left in between.

The rearrangement links TRBV6-1 to TRBJ2-2; D might be TRBD2 (6 bases). The CDR3 is 17 amino acids. The germline V gene has CDR1 MNHNS and CDR2 SASEGT. Trimming removed 4 bases from V and 4 bases from J, with 19 bases in between. The CDR3 region is CASSGLGTGQGTGELFF. In DNA, the CDR3 is TGTGCCAGCAGTGGACTAGGGACGGGCCAAGGCACCGGGGAGCTGTTTTTT.

V and J are TRBV28 and TRBJ1-1; possible D gene TRBD1, 5 bases. V was trimmed by 4 bases and J by 5 bases, leaving 11 bases between them. Germline lookup yields CDR1 MDHEN and CDR2 SYDVKM. The CDR3 loop spans 13 amino acids. The CDR3 nucleotides read TGTGCCAGCAGTTCCGGACAACATACTGAAGCTTTCTTT. Translating it yields CASSSGQHTEAFF.